Detailed here is one TCR beta chain. Its antigen is unknown. The same CDR3 is also encoded by other DNA sequences in this sample. These data belong to a study of shared clonotypes between healthy human individuals. Study-wide results and caveats: Rarefaction curves obtained for sorted subsets showed sequencing incomplete despite large depth.

Every immunoSEQ plate was one replicate of a subset's evenly spread DNA. Data came from immunoSEQ multiplex PCR; TCRdb stores just in-frame clones and leaves some out. The data show about 2 million clones, around 96% seen once. CD45RO-negative cells were positively selected for CCR7, leaving out terminally differentiated effector memory CD45RA+ cells. The study enrolled healthy HIV-negative adults without recent acute infections or vaccinations as donors. This CDR3 contains 15 residues. CDR1 is SGDLS, CDR2 YYNGEE, per germline. The junction had 3 bases not matched to a gene; V was cut back by 2 bases and J by 1 base.

The chain is built from TRBV9 and TRBJ2-1; TRBD2 agrees at 7 bases. The sequence derives from a man aged 18 to 29 in good health. Sequenced input: naive CD8+ T cells sorted from blood. The CDR3 sequence is CASSVGLGSYNEQFF. The CDR3 DNA follows: TGTGCCAGCAGCGTCGGACTAGGATCCTACAATGAGCAGTTCTTC.